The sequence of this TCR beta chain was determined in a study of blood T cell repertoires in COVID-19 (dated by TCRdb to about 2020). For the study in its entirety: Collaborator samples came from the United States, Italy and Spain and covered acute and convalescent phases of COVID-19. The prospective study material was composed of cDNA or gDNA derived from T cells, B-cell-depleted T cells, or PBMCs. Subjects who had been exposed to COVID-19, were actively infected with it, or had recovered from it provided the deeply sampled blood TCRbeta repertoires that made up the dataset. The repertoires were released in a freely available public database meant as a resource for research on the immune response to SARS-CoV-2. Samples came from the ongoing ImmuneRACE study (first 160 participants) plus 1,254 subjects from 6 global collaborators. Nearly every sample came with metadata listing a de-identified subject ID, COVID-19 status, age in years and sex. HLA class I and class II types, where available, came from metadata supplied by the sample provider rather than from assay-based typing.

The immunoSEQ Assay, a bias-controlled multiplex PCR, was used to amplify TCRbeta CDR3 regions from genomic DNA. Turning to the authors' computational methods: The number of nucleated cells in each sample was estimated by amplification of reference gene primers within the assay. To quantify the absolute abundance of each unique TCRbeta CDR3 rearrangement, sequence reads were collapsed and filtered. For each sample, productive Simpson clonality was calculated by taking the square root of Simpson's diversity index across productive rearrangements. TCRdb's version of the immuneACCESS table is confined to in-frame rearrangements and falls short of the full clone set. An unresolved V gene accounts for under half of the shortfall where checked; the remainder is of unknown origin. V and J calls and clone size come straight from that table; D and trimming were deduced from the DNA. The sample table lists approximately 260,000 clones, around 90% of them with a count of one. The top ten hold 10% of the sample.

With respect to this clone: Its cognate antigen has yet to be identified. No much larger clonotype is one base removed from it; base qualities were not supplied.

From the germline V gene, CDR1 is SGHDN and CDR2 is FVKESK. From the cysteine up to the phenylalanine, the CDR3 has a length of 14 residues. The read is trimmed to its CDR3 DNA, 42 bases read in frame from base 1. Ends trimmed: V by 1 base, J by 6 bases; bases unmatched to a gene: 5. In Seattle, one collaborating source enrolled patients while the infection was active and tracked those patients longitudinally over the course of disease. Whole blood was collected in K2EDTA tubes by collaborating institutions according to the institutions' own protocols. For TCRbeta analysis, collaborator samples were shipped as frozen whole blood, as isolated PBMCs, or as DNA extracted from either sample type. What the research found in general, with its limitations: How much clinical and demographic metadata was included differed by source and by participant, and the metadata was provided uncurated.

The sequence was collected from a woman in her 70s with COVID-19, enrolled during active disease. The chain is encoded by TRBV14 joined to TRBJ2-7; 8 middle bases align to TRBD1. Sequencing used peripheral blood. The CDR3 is CASSQGTGPFEQYF. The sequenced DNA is TGTGCCAGCAGCCAAGGGACAGGGCCCTTCGAGCAGTACTTC.